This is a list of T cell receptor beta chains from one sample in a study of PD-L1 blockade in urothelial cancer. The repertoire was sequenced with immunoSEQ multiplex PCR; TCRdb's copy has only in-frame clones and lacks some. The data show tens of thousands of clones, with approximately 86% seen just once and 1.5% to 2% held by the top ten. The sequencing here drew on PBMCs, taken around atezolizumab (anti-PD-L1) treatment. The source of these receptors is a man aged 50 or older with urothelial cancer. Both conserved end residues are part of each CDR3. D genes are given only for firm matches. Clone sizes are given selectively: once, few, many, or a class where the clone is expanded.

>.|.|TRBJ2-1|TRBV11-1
CASSPQKLAYNEQFF
TGTGCCAGCAGCCCTCAAAAACTAGCCTACAATGAGCAGTTCTTC
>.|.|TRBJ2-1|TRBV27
CASSLEQVNSYNEQFF
TGTGCCAGCAGTCTAGAACAGGTAAACTCCTACAATGAGCAGTTCTTC
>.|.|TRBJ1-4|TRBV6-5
CASSYGGNEKLFF
TGTGCCAGCAGTTACGGGGGGAATGAAAAACTGTTTTTT
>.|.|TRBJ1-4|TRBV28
CASSFGGGAREKLFF
TGTGCCAGCAGTTTCGGAGGGGGGGCAAGGGAAAAACTGTTTTTT
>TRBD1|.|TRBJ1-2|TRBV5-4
CASRTGTANYGYTF
TGTGCCAGCAGGACCGGGACAGCTAACTATGGCTACACCTTC
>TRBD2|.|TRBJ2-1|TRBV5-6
CASSSLRSGLYNEQFF
TGTGCCAGCAGCTCTCTACGTAGCGGGCTTTACAATGAGCAGTTCTTC
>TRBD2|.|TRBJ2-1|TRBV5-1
CASSLSVGLAAIF
TGCGCCAGCAGCCTCTCAGTGGGACTAGCGGCAATCTTC
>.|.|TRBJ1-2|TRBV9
CASSVDTGAYGYTF
TGTGCCAGCAGCGTAGACACAGGAGCCTATGGCTACACCTTC
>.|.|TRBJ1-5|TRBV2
CASNGQLPNQPQHF
TGTGCCAGCAATGGACAGCTTCCTAATCAGCCCCAGCATTTT
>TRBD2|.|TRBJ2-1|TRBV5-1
CASSLGVGGIDEQFF
TGCGCCAGCAGCTTGGGGGTCGGGGGGATCGATGAGCAGTTCTTC
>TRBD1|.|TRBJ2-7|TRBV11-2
CASSLLQGAREQYF
TGTGCCAGCAGCTTACTACAGGGGGCGCGGGAGCAGTACTTC
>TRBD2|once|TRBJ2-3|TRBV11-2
CASSRLTGGPRTDTQYF
TGTGCCAGCAGCCGACTAACGGGGGGGCCTCGCACAGATACGCAGTATTTT
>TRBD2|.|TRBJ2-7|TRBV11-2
CASSRTSGPQITYEQYF
TGTGCCAGCAGCAGGACTAGCGGGCCCCAAATTACCTACGAGCAGTACTTC
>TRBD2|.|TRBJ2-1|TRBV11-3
CASSLVPAGEQFF
TGTGCCAGCAGCTTAGTTCCAGCGGGAGAGCAGTTCTTC
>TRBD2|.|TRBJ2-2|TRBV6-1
CASSASGNTGELFF
TGTGCCAGCAGTGCTAGCGGAAACACCGGGGAGCTGTTTTTT
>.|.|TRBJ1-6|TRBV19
CASTPFRDYKNSPLHF
TGTGCCAGTACTCCTTTCAGGGATTACAAAAATTCACCCCTCCACTTT
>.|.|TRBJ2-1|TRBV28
CASSGTGFYNEQFF
TGTGCCAGCTCCGGGACTGGATTCTACAATGAGCAGTTCTTC
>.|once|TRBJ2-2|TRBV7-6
CASSLGADFTGELFF
TGTGCCAGCAGCTTAGGAGCGGACTTCACCGGGGAGCTGTTTTTT
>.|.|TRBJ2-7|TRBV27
CASTLTATGSYEQYF
TGTGCCAGCACCTTAACCGCGACAGGCTCCTACGAGCAGTACTTC
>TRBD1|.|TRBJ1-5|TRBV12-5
CASASRTGLADQPQHF
TGTGCTAGTGCCTCCAGGACAGGGTTAGCGGATCAGCCCCAGCATTTT
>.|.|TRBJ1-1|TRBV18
CASSPQIRGASEAFF
TGTGCCAGCTCACCGCAGATCAGGGGAGCGTCTGAAGCTTTCTTT
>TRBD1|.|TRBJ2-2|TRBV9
CASSPRDRGRPTGELFF
TGTGCCAGCAGCCCCCGGGACAGGGGGCGCCCTACCGGGGAGCTGTTTTTT
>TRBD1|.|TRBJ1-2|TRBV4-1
CASSQGGGPLGYTF
TGCGCCAGCAGCCAAGGAGGGGGCCCGCTTGGCTACACCTTC
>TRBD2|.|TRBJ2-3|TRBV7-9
CASSSSFKVTSGTDTQYF
TGTGCCAGCAGCTCTTCATTTAAGGTGACTAGCGGCACAGATACGCAGTATTTT
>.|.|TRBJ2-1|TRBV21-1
CASSPTRRVSFF
TGTGCCAGCAGCCCAACGAGGAGGGTTTCGTTCTTC
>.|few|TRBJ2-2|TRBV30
CAWSPVRLEGELFF
TGTGCCTGGTCGCCAGTCCGCTTGGAGGGGGAGCTGTTTTTT
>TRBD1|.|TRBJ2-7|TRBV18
CASTNRDSLYEQYF
TGTGCCAGCACCAACCGGGACAGCCTGTACGAGCAGTACTTC
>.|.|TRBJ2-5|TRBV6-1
CVTSSRAGLETQYF
TGTGTAACTTCCTCAAGGGCAGGGCTGGAGACCCAGTACTTC
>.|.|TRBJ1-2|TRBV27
CASSQVAGFTNYGYTF
TGTGCCAGCAGCCAAGTTGCAGGGTTCACTAACTATGGCTACACCTTC
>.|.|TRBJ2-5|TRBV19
CASSIGEGVQETQYF
TGTGCCAGTAGTATAGGGGAGGGGGTCCAAGAGACCCAGTACTTC
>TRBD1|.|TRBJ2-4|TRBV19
CASRTGGEVGKNIQYF
TGTGCCAGCAGGACAGGGGGTGAGGTCGGCAAAAACATTCAGTACTTC
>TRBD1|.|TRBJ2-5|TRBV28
CASSWGQGQETQYF
TGTGCCAGCAGTTGGGGACAGGGACAAGAGACCCAGTACTTC
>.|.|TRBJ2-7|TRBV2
CASKRGFDEQYF
TGTGCCAGCAAAAGGGGTTTCGACGAGCAGTACTTC
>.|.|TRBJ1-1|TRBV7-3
CASSPWTASEAFF
TGTGCCAGCAGCCCCTGGACAGCTTCTGAAGCTTTCTTT
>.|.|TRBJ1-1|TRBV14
CASSLLMTALNTEAFF
TGTGCCAGCAGCCTCCTGATGACAGCGCTGAACACTGAAGCTTTCTTT
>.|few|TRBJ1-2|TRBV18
CASSAYSGTSSTANYGYTF
TGTGCCAGCTCTGCATATTCCGGGACAAGTAGTACCGCTAACTATGGCTACACCTTC
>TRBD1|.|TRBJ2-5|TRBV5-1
CASSAIQGTETQYF
TGCGCCAGCAGCGCCATACAGGGGACAGAGACCCAGTACTTC
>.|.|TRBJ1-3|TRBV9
CASSVGGGLRNTIYF
TGTGCCAGCAGCGTAGGGGGGGGCCTCCGGAACACCATATATTTT
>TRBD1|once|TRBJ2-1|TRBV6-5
CASSHTGGEQFF
TGTGCCAGCAGCCACACAGGGGGTGAGCAGTTCTTC
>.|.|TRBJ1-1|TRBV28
CASSFTQGNTEAFF
TGTGCCAGCAGTTTCACACAGGGGAACACTGAAGCTTTCTTT
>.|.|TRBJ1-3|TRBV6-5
CASSYSYFSGNTIYF
TGTGCCAGCAGTTACTCGTACTTCTCTGGAAACACCATATATTTT
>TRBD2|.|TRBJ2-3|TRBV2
CASRGVGSGRSDTQYF
TGTGCCAGCCGTGGGGTGGGTAGCGGGAGATCAGATACGCAGTATTTT
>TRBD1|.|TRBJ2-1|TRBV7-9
CASSSTGSSYNEQFF
TGTGCCAGCAGTTCGACAGGGAGCTCCTACAATGAGCAGTTCTTC
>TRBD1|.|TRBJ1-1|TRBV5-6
CASSSLGTGAVAFF
TGTGCCAGCAGCTCCCTCGGGACAGGGGCCGTAGCTTTCTTT
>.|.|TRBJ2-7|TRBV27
CASSSQGRTYEQYF
TGTGCCAGCAGTTCACAGGGGAGGACCTACGAGCAGTACTTC
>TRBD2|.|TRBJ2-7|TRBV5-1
CASSSTQGTSGYEQYF
TGCGCCAGCAGCAGCACCCAAGGGACTAGCGGTTACGAGCAGTACTTC
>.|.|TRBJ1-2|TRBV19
CASSIGGTGGRFNYGYTF
TGTGCCAGTAGTATTGGCGGGACGGGGGGGCGATTCAACTATGGCTACACCTTC
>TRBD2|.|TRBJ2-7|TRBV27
CASSSARMAGGLISYEQYF
TGTGCCAGCAGTTCTGCCCGAATGGCGGGAGGGCTAATATCCTACGAGCAGTACTTC
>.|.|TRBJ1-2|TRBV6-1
CASSVSGNYGYTF
TGTGCCAGCAGTGTGTCCGGGAACTATGGCTACACCTTC
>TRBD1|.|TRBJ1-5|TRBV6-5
CASSSQGTGSRQPQHF
TGTGCCAGCAGTTCCCAAGGGACAGGGTCTAGACAGCCCCAGCATTTT
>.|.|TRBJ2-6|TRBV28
CASSRIALGANVLTF
TGTGCCAGCAGCCGGATAGCGCTTGGGGCCAACGTCCTGACTTTC
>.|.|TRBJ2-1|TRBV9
CASSVQGLPYNEQFF
TGTGCCAGCAGCGTGCAGGGTTTACCATACAATGAGCAGTTCTTC